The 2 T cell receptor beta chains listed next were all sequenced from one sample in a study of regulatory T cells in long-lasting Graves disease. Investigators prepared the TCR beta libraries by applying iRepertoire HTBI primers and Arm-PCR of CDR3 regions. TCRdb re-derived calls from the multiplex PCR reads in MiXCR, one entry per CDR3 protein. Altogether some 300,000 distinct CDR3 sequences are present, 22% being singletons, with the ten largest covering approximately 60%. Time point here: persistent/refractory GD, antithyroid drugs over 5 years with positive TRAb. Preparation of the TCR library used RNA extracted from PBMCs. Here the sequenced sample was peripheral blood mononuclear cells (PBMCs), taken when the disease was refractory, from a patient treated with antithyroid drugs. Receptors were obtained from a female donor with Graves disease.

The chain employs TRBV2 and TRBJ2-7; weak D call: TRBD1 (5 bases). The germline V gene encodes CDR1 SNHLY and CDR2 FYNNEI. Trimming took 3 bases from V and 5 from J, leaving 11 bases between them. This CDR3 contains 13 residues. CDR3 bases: TGTGCCAGCAGTGAGCAGGGCGAGAACGAGCAGTACTTC. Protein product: CASSEQGENEQYF.

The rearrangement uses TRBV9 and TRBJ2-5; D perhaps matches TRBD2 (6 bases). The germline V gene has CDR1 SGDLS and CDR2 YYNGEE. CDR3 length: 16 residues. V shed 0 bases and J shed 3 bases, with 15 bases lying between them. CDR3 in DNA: TGTGCCAGCAGCGTAGGGGCCGCCCCGGGGGAAGAGACCCAGTACTTC. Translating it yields CASSVGAAPGEETQYF.